Presented here are 17 T cell receptor beta chains from one specimen sequenced in a study of T cell responses to AZD1222 COVID-19 vaccine. TCRdb's table, derived via immunoSEQ multiplex PCR, lists solely in-frame clones and lacks some. Seen here are roughly 130,000 clones, around nine tenths observed once, and the top ten hold approximately 3.8%. The sample was peripheral blood, taken 28 days after the second AZD1222 dose. These receptor sequences come from an adult who received the AZD1222 COVID-19 vaccine.

The count of this clone is one. The J gene is TRBJ1-3, the V gene TRBV4-1; TRBD1 is a possible D gene (6 bases). The V gene lost 0 bases and the J gene lost 0 bases, with 12 bases spanning the gap. The length of the CDR3 is 17 residues. CDR1 and CDR2 (germline): MGHRA, YSYEKL. CDR3 region: CASSQDTRGFSGNTIYF. The CDR3 DNA sequence: TGCGCCAGCAGCCAAGACACCAGGGGCTTCTCTGGAAACACCATATATTTT.

The chain carries TRBV28 and TRBJ2-7; no clear D. V lost 2 bases and J lost 2, with 4 bases in between. The germline CDR1 and CDR2 sequences are MDHEN and SYDVKM. This CDR3 spans 12 amino acids. The CDR3 region is CASSLRTYEQYF. DNA of the CDR3: TGTGCCAGCAGTTTACGCACCTACGAGCAGTACTTC.

This chain connects TRBV2 to TRBJ1-1; tentatively, D is TRBD1 (6 bases). The V and J ends lost 6 bases and 1 base respectively, with 15 bases between them. This CDR3 contains 15 residues. The germline gives CDR1 SNHLY, CDR2 FYNNEI. The DNA for the CDR3 is TGTGCCAGCAGGGGCCGGACAGAGGGGAACACTGAAGCTTTCTTT. It encodes CASRGRTEGNTEAFF.

The chain couples TRBV7-2 to TRBJ1-2; 7 nucleotides line up with TRBD1. The germline V gene encodes CDR1 SGHTA and CDR2 FQGNSA. The V and J ends lost 5 bases and 8 bases, in that order; junction bases with no gene match: 5. This CDR3 spans 12 amino acids. This CDR3 reads CASSLGQAGYTF. The CDR3 DNA is TGTGCCAGCAGCCTCGGACAGGCCGGCTACACCTTC. The full variable domain, with the rest looked up from reference TRBV7-2 and TRBJ1-2, is GAGVSQSPSNKVTEKGKDVELRCDPISGHTALYWYRQSLGQGLEFLIYFQGNSAPDKSGLPSDRFSAERTGGSVSTLTIQRTQQEDSAVYLCASSLGQAGYTFGSGTRLTVV.

This clone showed up just once. The J gene is TRBJ1-4, the V gene TRBV5-1, with D perhaps matching TRBD1 (6 bases). The CDR3 consists of 16 residues. CDR1 and CDR2 from the germline V gene are SGHRS and YFSETQ. V was shortened by 7 bases and J by 8 bases, with 24 bases between the two germline ends. Here the CDR3 reads CASGLGERGAGEKLFF. CDR3 coding DNA: TGCGCCAGCGGATTGGGGGAAAGGGGGGCAGGCGAAAAACTGTTTTTT.

The chain employs TRBV19 and TRBJ1-4; D is perhaps TRBD1 (5 bases). The CDR3 covers 16 residues. The V gene lost 7 bases and the J gene lost 5 bases, with 20 bases spanning the gap. The V gene's germline CDR1 is LNHDA and CDR2 SQIVND (reference sequence). The CDR3: CASIPNEGRGNEKLFF. In nucleotides, the CDR3 is TGTGCCAGTATCCCAAACGAAGGGAGGGGAAATGAAAAACTGTTTTTT.

The chain links TRBV7-6 to TRBJ2-7, with D possibly being TRBD2 (6 bases). Trimming took off 5 bases at V and 6 bases at J, with 32 bases between the two ends. The CDR3 covers 19 residues. The germline V gene has CDR1 SGHVS and CDR2 FNYEAQ. The CDR3 sequence: CASSPTRGGPSVLSGEQYF. The CDR3 region has the DNA TGTGCCAGCAGCCCCACGAGGGGAGGTCCCTCGGTACTCAGTGGCGAGCAGTACTTC. The full variable domain, rest sourced from reference TRBV7-6 and TRBJ2-7, is GAGVSQSPRYKVTKRGQDVALRCDPISGHVSLYWYRQALGQGPEFLTYFNYEAQQDKSGLPNDRFSAERPEGSISTLTIQRTEQRDSAMYRCASSPTRGGPSVLSGEQYFGPGTRLTVT.

This rearrangement joins TRBV10-3 to TRBJ1-4, with D uncertain. This CDR3 comprises 15 residues. The germline V and J ends were trimmed by 1 base and 2 bases, with 8 bases remaining between them. Germline CDR1 reads ENHRY; CDR2 reads SYGVKD. The CDR3: CAISEFVETNEKLFF. CDR3 DNA sequence: TGTGCCATCAGTGAGTTTGTGGAGACTAATGAAAAACTGTTTTTT.

J is TRBJ1-4 and V is TRBV9; maybe TRBD1 (5 bases). The length of the CDR3 is 14 residues. Trimming stripped 4 bases from V and 8 bases from J, with 15 bases between. Germline values: CDR1 SGDLS, CDR2 YYNGEE. DNA of the CDR3: TGTGCCAGCAGCCCCCAGGGTTCTTTGGAAAAACTGTTTTTT. Translation: CASSPQGSLEKLFF.

The chain has TRBV12-5 and TRBJ1-3, with TRBD1 matching over 7 bases. The germline gives CDR1 LGHNT, CDR2 FRNRAP. V lost 5 bases and J lost 0; bases outside the gene matches: 4. The CDR3 sequence is 15 residues long. The CDR3 DNA is TGTGCTAGTGGTCAGGGGGGGGACTCTGGAAACACCATATATTTT. Its translation: CASGQGGDSGNTIYF.

V usage is TRBV28 and J usage is TRBJ1-5, with TRBD1 matching 7 bases. The junction had 4 bases not matched to a gene; V was cut back by 6 bases and J by 5 bases. From germline, CDR1 is MDHEN and CDR2 SYDVKM. CDR3 length: 13 amino acids. CDR3 in DNA: TGTGCCAGCAGCGACAGGGCTCATCAGCCCCAGCATTTT. The encoded protein is CASSDRAHQPQHF. The full variable domain, in which reference TRBV28 and TRBJ1-5 provide the parts outside the CDR3, is DVKVTQSSRYLVKRTGEKVFLECVQDMDHENMFWYRQDPGLGLRLIYFSYDVKMKEKGDIPEGYSVSREKKERFSLILESASTNQTSMYLCASSDRAHQPQHFGDGTRLSIL.

Written as DNA, the CDR3 is TGTGCCAGCAGCTTATTCCCAGGGTGGGAAGCTTTCTTT. Protein: CASSLFPGWEAFF. V is TRBV7-9 and J is TRBJ1-1; tentative D call: TRBD1 (5 bases). The V and J ends lost 2 bases and 8 bases respectively, with 12 bases between them. The CDR3 spans 13 residues. Germline V gene data show CDR1 as SEHNR and CDR2 as FQNEAQ (reference sequence).

The rearrangement uses TRBV13 and TRBJ2-6; possible D gene TRBD2, 5 bases. Trimming took 4 bases from V and 4 from J, leaving 14 bases between them. The CDR3 extends over 16 amino acids. Germline V gene lookup returns CDR1 PRHDT and CDR2 FYEKMQ (reference sequence). CDR3 protein: CASSSQRISGANVLTF. DNA for the CDR3: TGTGCCAGCAGCTCCCAGCGGATCAGCGGGGCCAACGTCCTGACTTTC.

The J gene is TRBJ1-5, the V gene TRBV30, with 9 positions matching TRBD1. CDR3 length: 18 amino acids. In germline, CDR1 is GTSNPN, CDR2 SVGIG (reference sequence). The junction had 13 bases not matched to a gene; V was cut back by 3 bases and J by 1 base. CDR3 coding DNA: TGTGCCTGGAGCACAACAGGGGGCCGATCCAGAAGCAATCAGCCCCAGCATTTT. Residues: CAWSTTGGRSRSNQPQHF. Full variable domain (missing parts from reference TRBV30 and TRBJ1-5): SQTIHQWPATLVQPVGSPLSLECTVEGTSNPNLYWYRQAAGRGLQLLFYSVGIGQISSEVPQNLSASRPQDRQFILSSKKLLLSDSGFYLCAWSTTGGRSRSNQPQHFGDGTRLSIL.

This chain joins TRBV5-1 and TRBJ2-3; D unresolved. Trimming pared 0 bases from V and 0 bases from J, leaving 11 bases between. Germline CDR1 reads SGHRS; CDR2 reads YFSETQ. This CDR3 comprises 16 residues. CDR3 loop: CASSLDFGRSTDTQYF. In DNA, the CDR3 is TGCGCCAGCAGCTTGGATTTCGGTCGGAGCACAGATACGCAGTATTTT. Variable domain in full (rest from reference TRBV5-1 and TRBJ2-3): KAGVTQTPRYLIKTRGQQVTLSCSPISGHRSVSWYQQTPGQGLQFLFEYFSETQRNKGNFPGRFSGRQFSNSRSEMNVSTLELGDSALYLCASSLDFGRSTDTQYFGPGTRLTVL.

The chain uses TRBV25-1 and TRBJ2-3; 10 bases are shared with TRBD2. Germline CDR1 is MGHDK and CDR2 is SYGVNS. V lost 4 bases and J lost 6; bases outside the gene matches: 13. CDR3 length: 17 amino acids. This CDR3 is CASSALSSGGPGDTQYF. The CDR3 DNA reads as TGTGCCAGCAGTGCACTCTCTAGCGGGGGCCCCGGGGATACGCAGTATTTT.

The chain uses TRBV7-9 and TRBJ2-7, with D possibly matching TRBD1 (6 bases). The germline V gene encodes CDR1 SEHNR and CDR2 FQNEAQ (reference sequence). The CDR3 runs 13 residues. Trimming left V 2 bases short and J 4 bases short, with 9 bases between. The CDR3 sequence is CASSLTTGYEQYF. The CDR3, as DNA: TGTGCCAGCAGCTTAACAACAGGGTACGAGCAGTACTTC.